This TCR beta chain emerged from a study of CDR3 diversity in severe acne. TCRdb processed the PCR reads anew with MiXCR; each CDR3 protein has one entry. The table records fewer than 100,000 distinct CDR3 sequences, around 53% of them present only once. In this sample, this clonotype turned up a few times. The DNA is omitted, as the CDR3 cannot be located on it reliably, and the CDR3 follows TCRdb's listing. Germline lookup yields CDR1 MRHNA and CDR2 SNTAGT. Inclusive of both ends, the CDR3 amounts to 18 amino acids. The sequenced sample was blood. The chain combines TRBV6-4 with TRBJ2-7. This TCR was sampled from a male donor in good health, without acne. Here the CDR3 reads CASSFYICSVADAYEQYF.